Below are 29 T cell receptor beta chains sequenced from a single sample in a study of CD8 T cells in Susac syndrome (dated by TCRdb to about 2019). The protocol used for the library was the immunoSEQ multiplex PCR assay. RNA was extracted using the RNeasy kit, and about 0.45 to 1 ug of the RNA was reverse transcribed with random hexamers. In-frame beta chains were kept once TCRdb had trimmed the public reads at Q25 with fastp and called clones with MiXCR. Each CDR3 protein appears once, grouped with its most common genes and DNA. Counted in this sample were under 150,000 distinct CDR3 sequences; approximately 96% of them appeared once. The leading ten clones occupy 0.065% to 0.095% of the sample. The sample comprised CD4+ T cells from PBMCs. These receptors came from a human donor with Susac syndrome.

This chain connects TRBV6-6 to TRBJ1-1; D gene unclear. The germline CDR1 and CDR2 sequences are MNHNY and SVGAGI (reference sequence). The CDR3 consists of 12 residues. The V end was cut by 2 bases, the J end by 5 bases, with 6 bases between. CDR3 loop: CASSYRRTEAFF. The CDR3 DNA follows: TGTGCCAGCAGTTACCGGCGGACTGAAGCTTTCTTT.

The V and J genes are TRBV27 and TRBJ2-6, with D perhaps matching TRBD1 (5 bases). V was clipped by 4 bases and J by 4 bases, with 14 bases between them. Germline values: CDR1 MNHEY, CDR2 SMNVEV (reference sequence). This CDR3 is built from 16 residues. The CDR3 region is CASSSRPGSGANVLTF. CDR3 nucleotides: TGTGCCAGCAGTTCCCGGCCAGGGTCCGGGGCCAACGTCCTGACTTTC.

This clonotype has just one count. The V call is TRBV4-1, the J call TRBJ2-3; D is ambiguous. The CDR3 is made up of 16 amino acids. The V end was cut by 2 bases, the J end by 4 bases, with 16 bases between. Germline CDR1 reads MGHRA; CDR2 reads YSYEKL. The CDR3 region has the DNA TGCGCCAGCAGCCAAACGACACCCGGGTGGCCAGATACGCAGTATTTT. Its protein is CASSQTTPGWPDTQYF.

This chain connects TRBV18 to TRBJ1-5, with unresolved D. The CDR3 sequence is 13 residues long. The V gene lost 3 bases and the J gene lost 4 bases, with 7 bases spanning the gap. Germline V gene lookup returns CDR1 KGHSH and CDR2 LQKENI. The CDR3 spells CASSPGLNQPQHF. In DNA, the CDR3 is TGTGCCAGCTCACCCGGCCTTAATCAGCCCCAGCATTTT.

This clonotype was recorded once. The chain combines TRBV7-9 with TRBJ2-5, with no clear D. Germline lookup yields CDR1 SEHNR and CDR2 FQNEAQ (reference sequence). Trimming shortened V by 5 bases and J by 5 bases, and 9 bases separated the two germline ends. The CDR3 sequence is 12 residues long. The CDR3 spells CASSVGSETQYF. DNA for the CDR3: TGTGCCAGCAGCGTTGGATCGGAGACCCAGTACTTC. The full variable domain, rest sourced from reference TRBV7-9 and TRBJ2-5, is DTGVSQNPRHKITKRGQNVTFRCDPISEHNRLYWYRQTLGQGPEFLTYFQNEAQLEKSRLLSDRFSAERPKGSFSTLEIQRTEQGDSAMYLCASSVGSETQYFGPGTRLLVL.

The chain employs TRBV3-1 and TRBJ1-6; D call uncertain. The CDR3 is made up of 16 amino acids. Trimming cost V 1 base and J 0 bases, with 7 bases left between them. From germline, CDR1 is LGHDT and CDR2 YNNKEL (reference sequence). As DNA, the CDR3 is TGTGCCAGCAGCCAAGGGATCATCTCCTATAATTCACCCCTCCACTTT. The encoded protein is CASSQGIISYNSPLHF.

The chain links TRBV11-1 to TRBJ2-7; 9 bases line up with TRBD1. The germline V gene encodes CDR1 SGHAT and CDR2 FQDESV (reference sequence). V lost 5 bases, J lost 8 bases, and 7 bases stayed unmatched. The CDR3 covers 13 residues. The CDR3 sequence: CASSLDDRGKQYF. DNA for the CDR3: TGTGCCAGCAGCCTTGACGACAGGGGGAAGCAGTACTTC.

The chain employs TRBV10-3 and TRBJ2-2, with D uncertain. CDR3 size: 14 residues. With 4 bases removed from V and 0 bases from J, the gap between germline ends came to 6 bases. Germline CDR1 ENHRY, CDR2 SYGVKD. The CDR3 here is CAISAHPNTGELFF. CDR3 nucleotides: TGTGCCATCAGTGCTCATCCGAACACCGGGGAGCTGTTTTTT.

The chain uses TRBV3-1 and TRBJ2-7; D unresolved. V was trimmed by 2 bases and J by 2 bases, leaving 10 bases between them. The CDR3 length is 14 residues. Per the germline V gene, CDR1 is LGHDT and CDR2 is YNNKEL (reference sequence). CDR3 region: CASSQQVQTYEQYF. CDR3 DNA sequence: TGTGCCAGCAGCCAACAGGTCCAAACCTACGAGCAGTACTTC.

The DNA for the CDR3 is TGTGCCAGCAGTTACGAAGGCAGGGGCTATGGCTACACCTTC. It encodes CASSYEGRGYGYTF. The J gene is TRBJ1-2, the V gene TRBV6-6, with TRBD1 as a possible D gene (6 bases). The V end was cut by 2 bases, the J end by 4 bases, with 11 bases between. Germline V lookup: CDR1 MNHNY, CDR2 SVGAGI (reference sequence). The CDR3 consists of 14 residues.

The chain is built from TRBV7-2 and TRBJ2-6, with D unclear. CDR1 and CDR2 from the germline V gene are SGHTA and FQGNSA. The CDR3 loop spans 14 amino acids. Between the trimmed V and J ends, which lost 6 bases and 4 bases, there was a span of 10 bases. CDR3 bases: TGTGCCAGCAGTTCCCCGGTGGGGGCCAACGTCCTGACTTTC. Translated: CASSSPVGANVLTF.

The CDR3 bases are TGTGCCAGCAGCCAAACAAATGAAAAACTGTTTTTT. Its protein product is CASSQTNEKLFF. The chain carries TRBV3-1 and TRBJ1-4, with D uncertain. Germline CDR1 is LGHDT and CDR2 is YNNKEL (reference sequence). The CDR3 loop spans 12 amino acids. V was pared by 2 bases and J by 5 bases, with 3 bases between.

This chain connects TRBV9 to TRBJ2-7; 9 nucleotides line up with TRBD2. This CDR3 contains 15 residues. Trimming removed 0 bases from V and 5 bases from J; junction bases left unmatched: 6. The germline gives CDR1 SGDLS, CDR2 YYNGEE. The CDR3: CASSVEGTSPHEQYF. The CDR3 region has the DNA TGTGCCAGCAGCGTAGAAGGGACTAGCCCCCACGAGCAGTACTTC.

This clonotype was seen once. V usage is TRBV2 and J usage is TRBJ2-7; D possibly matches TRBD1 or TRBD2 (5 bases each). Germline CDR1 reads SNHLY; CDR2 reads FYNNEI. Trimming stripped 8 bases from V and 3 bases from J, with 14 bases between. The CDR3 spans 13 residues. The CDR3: CASGGRDGYEQYF. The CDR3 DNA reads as TGTGCCAGCGGGGGACGGGACGGCTACGAGCAGTACTTC.

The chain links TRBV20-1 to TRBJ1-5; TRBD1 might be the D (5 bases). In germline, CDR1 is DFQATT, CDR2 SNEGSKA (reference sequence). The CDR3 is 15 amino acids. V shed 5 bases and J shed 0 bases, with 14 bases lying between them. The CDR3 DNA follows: TGCAGTGCTCCGGACAAAATACTTAGCAATCAGCCCCAGCATTTT. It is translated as CSAPDKILSNQPQHF.

This chain's CDR3 is CASRTGSSGNTIYF. The CDR3 DNA sequence: TGTGCCAGCAGGACAGGGTCCTCTGGAAACACCATATATTTT. This chain uses TRBV6-5 with TRBJ1-3; 7 bases are shared with TRBD1. The trim removed 6 bases at V and 0 bases at J, leaving 2 bases unmatched. Germline CDR1 is MNHEY and CDR2 is SVGAGI. This CDR3 has 14 residues.

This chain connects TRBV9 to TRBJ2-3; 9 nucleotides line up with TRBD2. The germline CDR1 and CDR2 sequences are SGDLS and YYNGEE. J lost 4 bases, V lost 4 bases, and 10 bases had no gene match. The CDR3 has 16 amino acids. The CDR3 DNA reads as TGTGCCAGCAGCCCGCGTTGGACTAGCGATGCAGATACGCAGTATTTT. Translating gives CASSPRWTSDADTQYF.

DNA of the CDR3: TGTGCCAGCAGCCCCTCACAAGGGCGGTTCCCCCAGCATTTT. Translated, it gives CASSPSQGRFPQHF. The V call is TRBV12-3 or TRBV12-4, the J call TRBJ1-5, with D unclear. This CDR3 region has 14 residues. V was clipped by 6 bases and J by 10 bases, with 19 bases between them.

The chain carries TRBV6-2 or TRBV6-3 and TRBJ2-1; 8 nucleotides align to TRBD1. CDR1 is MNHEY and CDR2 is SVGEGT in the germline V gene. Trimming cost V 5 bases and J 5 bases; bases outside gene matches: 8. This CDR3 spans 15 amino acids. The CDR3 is CASSLRGHVDNEQFF. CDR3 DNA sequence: TGTGCCAGCAGTCTCAGGGGGCATGTGGACAATGAGCAGTTCTTC.

The CDR3 region is CSALATSYEQYF. In DNA form, the CDR3 reads TGCAGCGCACTAGCGACCTCCTACGAGCAGTACTTC. This chain joins TRBV29-1 and TRBJ2-7, with TRBD2 identical over 7 bases. CDR1 and CDR2 from the germline V gene are SQVTM and ANQGSEA. J lost 0 bases, V lost 7 bases, and 3 bases had no gene match. The CDR3 is 12 amino acids.

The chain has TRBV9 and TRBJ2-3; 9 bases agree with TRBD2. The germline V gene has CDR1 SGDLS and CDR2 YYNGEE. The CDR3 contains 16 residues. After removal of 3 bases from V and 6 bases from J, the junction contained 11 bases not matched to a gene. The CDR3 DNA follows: TGTGCCAGCAGCGAATCAGCGGGGGGAACGCTGGATACGCAGTATTTT. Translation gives CASSESAGGTLDTQYF.

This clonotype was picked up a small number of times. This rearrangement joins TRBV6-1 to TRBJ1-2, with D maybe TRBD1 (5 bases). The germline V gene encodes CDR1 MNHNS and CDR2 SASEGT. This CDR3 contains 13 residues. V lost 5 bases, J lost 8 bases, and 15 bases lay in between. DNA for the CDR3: TGTGCCAGCAGTAGGGACCCGCCTGCGGGCTACACCTTC. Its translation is CASSRDPPAGYTF.

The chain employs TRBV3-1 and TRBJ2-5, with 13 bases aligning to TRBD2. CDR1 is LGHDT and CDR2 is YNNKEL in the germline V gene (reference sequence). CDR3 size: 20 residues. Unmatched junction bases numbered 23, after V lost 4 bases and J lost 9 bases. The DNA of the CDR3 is TGTGCCAGCAGCCCAACACATTCCGTTCGGACTAGCGGGAGTTCGGGGGCCCAGTACTTC. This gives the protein CASSPTHSVRTSGSSGAQYF.

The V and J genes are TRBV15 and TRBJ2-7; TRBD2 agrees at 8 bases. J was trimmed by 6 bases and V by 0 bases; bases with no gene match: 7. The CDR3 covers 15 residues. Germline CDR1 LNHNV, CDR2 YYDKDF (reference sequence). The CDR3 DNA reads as TGTGCCACCAGCAGAGACCTGGGACTAGGACTCGAGCAGTACTTC. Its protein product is CATSRDLGLGLEQYF. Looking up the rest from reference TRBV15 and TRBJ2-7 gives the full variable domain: DAMVIQNPRYQVTQFGKPVTLSCSQTLNHNVMYWYQQKSSQAPKLLFHYYDKDFNNEADTPDNFQSRRPNTSFCFLDIRSPGLGDTAMYLCATSRDLGLGLEQYFGPGTRLTVT.

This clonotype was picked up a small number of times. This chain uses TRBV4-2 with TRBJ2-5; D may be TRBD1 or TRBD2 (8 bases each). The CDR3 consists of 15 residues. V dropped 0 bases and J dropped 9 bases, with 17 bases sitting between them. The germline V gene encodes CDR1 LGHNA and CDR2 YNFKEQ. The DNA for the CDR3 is TGTGCCAGCAGCCAAGATTGGAGCGGGGGACAGGCCCAGTACTTC. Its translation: CASSQDWSGGQAQYF.

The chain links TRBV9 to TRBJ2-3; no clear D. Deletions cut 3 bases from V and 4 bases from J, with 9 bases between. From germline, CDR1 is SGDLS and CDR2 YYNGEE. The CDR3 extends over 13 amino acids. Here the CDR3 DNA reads TGTGCCAGCAGCGCAAGGGCGGCAGATACGCAGTATTTT. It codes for CASSARAADTQYF.

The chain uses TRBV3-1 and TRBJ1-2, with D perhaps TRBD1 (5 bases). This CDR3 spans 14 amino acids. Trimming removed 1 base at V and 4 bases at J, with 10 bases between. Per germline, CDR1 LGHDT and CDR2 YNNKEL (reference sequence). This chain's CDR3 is CASSQGSGAYGYTF. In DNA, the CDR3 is TGTGCCAGCAGCCAAGGGAGTGGGGCCTATGGCTACACCTTC.

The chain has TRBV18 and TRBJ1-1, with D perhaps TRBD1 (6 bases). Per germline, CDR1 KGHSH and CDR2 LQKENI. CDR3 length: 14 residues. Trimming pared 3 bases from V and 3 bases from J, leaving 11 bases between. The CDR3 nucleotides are TGTGCCAGCTCACCCCAAGGACAGCACACTGAAGCTTTCTTT. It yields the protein CASSPQGQHTEAFF.

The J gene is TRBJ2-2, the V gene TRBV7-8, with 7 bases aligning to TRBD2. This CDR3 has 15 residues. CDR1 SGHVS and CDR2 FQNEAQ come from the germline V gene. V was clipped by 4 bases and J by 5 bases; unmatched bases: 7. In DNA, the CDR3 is TGTGCCAGCAGCTCACCGGGGACTATAACCGGGGAGCTGTTTTTT. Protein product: CASSSPGTITGELFF.